This T cell receptor beta chain appears in the sequencing data of a study of response to subunit inactivated influenza vaccine. General study findings and limits: Authors suggested few new T cells are recruited by each seasonal influenza vaccination.

CDR1 is DFQATT, CDR2 SNEGSKA, per germline (reference sequence). V was pared by 6 bases and J by 6 bases, with 12 bases between. The CDR3 runs 12 residues. TCRdb recomputed calls from the RT-PCR reads with MiXCR, one row per CDR3 protein. The sample yields roughly 650,000 distinct CDR3 sequences, approximately 14% seen once. Details on this clonotype: Antigen unknown.

Source: PBMCs from blood, taken about 11 days after vaccination. The clonotype comes from a man aged 50 to 60 who received an inactivated influenza vaccine. This rearrangement joins TRBV20-1 to TRBJ2-1, with D possibly called TRBD1 or TRBD2 (5 bases each). The CDR3 here is CSARKGTNEQFF. The CDR3 DNA reads TGCAGTGCCCGAAAAGGGACCAATGAGCAGTTCTTC.